This TCR beta chain was profiled in a study of graft-versus-host responses after intestinal transplantation. This clone was found once. The antigen is unknown. The CDR3 has 15 residues. Losses at the gene ends were 2 bases for V and 0 bases for J; bases not matched to a gene: 2. Per germline, CDR1 MDHEN and CDR2 SYDVKM. TCRdb's copy holds only in-frame clones and misses some; the assay was immunoSEQ multiplex PCR. The sample includes about 97,000 clones, 85% to 95% of them seen just once. The chain employs TRBV28 and TRBJ2-3; 7 bases agree with TRBD2. The sample consisted of unstimulated CD8+ T cells sorted from spleen or lymph node cells, taken before transplant. This clonotype was sampled from a human donor who was the organ donor for an intestinal transplant. The CDR3 reads CASSLGTTSTDTQYF. As DNA, the CDR3 is TGTGCCAGCAGTTTAGGGACTACAAGCACAGATACGCAGTATTTT.